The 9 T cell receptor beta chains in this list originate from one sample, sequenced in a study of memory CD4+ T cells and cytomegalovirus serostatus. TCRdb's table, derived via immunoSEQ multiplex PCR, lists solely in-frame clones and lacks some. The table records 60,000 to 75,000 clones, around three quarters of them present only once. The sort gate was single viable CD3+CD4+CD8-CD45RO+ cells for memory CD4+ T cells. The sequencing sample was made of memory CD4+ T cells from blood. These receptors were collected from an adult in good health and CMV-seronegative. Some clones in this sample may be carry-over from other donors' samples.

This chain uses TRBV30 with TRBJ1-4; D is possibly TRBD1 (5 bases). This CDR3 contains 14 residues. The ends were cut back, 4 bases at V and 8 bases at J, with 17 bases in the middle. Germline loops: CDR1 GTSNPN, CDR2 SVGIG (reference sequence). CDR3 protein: CAWTGGRRGEKLFF. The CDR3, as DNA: TGTGCCTGGACGGGTGGGCGCCGGGGGGAAAAACTGTTTTTT.

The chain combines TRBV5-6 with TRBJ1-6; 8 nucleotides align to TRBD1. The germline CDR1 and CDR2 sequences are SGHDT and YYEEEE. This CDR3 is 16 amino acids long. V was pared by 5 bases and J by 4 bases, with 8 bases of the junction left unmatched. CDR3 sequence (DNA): TGTGCCAGCAGTTTGACACAGGGGGTTTATAATTCACCCCTCCACTTT. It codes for CASSLTQGVYNSPLHF.

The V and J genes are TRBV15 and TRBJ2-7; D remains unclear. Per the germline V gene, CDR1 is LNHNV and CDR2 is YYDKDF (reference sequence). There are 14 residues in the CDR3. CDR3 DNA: TGTGCCACCAGCAGAGATCTAGTTTCGGAACCACGTTTCGTA. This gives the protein CATSRDLVSEPRFV.

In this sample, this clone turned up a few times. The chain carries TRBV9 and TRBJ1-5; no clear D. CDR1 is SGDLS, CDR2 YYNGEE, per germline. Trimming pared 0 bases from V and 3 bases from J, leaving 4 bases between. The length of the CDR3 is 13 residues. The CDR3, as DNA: TGTGCCAGCAGCGTAGACTACAATCAGCCCCAGCATTTT. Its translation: CASSVDYNQPQHF.

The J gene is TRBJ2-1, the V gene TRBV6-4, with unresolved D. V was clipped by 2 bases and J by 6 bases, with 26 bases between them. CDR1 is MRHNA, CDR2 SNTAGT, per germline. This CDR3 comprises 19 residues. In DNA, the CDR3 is TGTGCCAGCAGTGACACGTTTAGTAGGGCCTTGTTTCGGCCCAATGAGCAGTTCTTC. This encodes CASSDTFSRALFRPNEQFF.

CDR3 sequence: CASTPTGTGANVLTF. CDR3 in DNA: TGCGCCAGCACCCCGACGGGGACTGGGGCCAACGTCCTGACTTTC. V and J are TRBV5-1 and TRBJ2-6, with a possible D match to TRBD2 (5 bases). The V end was cut by 6 bases, the J end by 2 bases, with 12 bases between. CDR1 is SGHRS and CDR2 is YFSETQ in the germline V gene. CDR3 length: 15 residues. Supplemented by reference TRBV5-1 and TRBJ2-6, the full variable domain reads KAGVTQTPRYLIKTRGQQVTLSCSPISGHRSVSWYQQTPGQGLQFLFEYFSETQRNKGNFPGRFSGRQFSNSRSEMNVSTLELGDSALYLCASTPTGTGANVLTFGAGSRLTVL.

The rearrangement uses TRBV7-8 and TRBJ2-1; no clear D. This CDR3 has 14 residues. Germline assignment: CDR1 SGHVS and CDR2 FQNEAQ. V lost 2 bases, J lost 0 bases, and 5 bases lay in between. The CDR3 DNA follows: TGTGCCAGCAGCTTAACAACCTCCTACAATGAGCAGTTCTTC. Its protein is CASSLTTSYNEQFF.

The CDR3 nucleotides are TGTGCCAGCAGTGAAGACAGGGCCACCGGGGAGCTGTTTTTT. As protein: CASSEDRATGELFF. This chain joins TRBV6-1 and TRBJ2-2, with D maybe TRBD1 (6 bases). The germline gives CDR1 MNHNS, CDR2 SASEGT. This CDR3 region has 14 residues. The V end lost 1 base, the J end lost 4 bases, and 7 bases lay between the germline ends.

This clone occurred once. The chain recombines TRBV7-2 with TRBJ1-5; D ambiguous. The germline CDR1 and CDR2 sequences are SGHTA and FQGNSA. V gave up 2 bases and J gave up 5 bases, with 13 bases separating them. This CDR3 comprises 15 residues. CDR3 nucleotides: TGTGCCAGCAGCTTATCGGGCTCCCCATATCAGCCCCAGCATTTT. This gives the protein CASSLSGSPYQPQHF.